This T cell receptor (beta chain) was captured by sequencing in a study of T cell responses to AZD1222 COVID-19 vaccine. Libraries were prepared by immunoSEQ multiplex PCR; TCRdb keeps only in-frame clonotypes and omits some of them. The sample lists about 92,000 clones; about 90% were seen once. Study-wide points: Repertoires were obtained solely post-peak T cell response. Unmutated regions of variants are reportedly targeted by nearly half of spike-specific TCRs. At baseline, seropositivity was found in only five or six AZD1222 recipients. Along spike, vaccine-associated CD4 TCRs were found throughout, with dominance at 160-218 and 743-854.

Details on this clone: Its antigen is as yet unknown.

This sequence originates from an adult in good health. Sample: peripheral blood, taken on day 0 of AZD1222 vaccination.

The CDR3 region has the DNA TGTGCCAGCAGCTCGACAGGGGTGCGAGAGACCCAGTACTTC. Protein product: CASSSTGVRETQYF. The chain couples TRBV11-2 to TRBJ2-5; 8 bases map to TRBD1. This CDR3 comprises 14 residues. Trimming removed 4 bases from V and 4 bases from J; junction bases left unmatched: 5. The V gene's germline CDR1 is SGHAT and CDR2 FQNNGV.